These 15 T cell receptor beta chains came from one sample sequenced in a study of cytomegalovirus exposure and HLA in healthy donors. Use of 60 Vbeta and 13 Jbeta primers characterized the PCR. Assay: immunoSEQ multiplex PCR; the TCRdb copy retains only in-frame clones and omits some. This table holds tens of thousands of clones, 75% to 85% found once. Material: PBMCs. These receptor sequences come from a man over 45 in good health and CMV-seropositive.

This chain connects TRBV7-3 to TRBJ2-5, with 9 bases fitting TRBD2. Per the germline V gene, CDR1 is SGHTA and CDR2 is FQGTGA. The CDR3 has 13 residues. Trimming at V came to 2 bases and at J to 5 bases, leaving 0 bases not matched to a gene. The CDR3 is CASSLGLAETQYF. CDR3 sequence (DNA): TGTGCCAGCAGCTTAGGACTAGCGGAGACCCAGTACTTC.

The chain couples TRBV11-2 to TRBJ1-3; D possibly corresponds to TRBD1 (5 bases). The CDR3 consists of 15 residues. Trimming shortened V by 5 bases and J by 0 bases, and 11 bases separated the two germline ends. Germline V gene sequence: CDR1 SGHAT, CDR2 FQNNGV. The CDR3 sequence: CASSADRNSGNTIYF. CDR3 DNA: TGTGCCAGCAGCGCTGACAGAAACTCTGGAAACACCATATATTTT.

This chain joins TRBV27 and TRBJ2-2; D possibly corresponds to TRBD2 (6 bases). The ends were cut back, 3 bases at V and 3 bases at J, with 11 bases in the middle. This CDR3 spans 15 amino acids. The V gene's germline CDR1 is MNHEY and CDR2 SMNVEV (reference sequence). Here the CDR3 DNA reads TGTGCCAGCAGTTTTTTGCGGGGTTACACCGGGGAGCTGTTTTTT. Translated, it gives CASSFLRGYTGELFF.

The rearrangement joins TRBV6-5 to TRBJ2-7, with D tentatively TRBD1 (6 bases). Germline CDR1 MNHEY, CDR2 SVGAGI. This CDR3 region has 14 residues. V was trimmed by 2 bases and J by 3 bases, leaving 11 bases between them. CDR3 bases: TGTGCCAGCAGTTACGATGGGGGCCGCTACGAGCAGTACTTC. The encoded protein is CASSYDGGRYEQYF.

The sample holds a few counts of this clone. J is TRBJ1-1 and V is TRBV4-2; TRBD1 might be the D (6 bases). Looked up from germline, CDR1 is LGHNA and CDR2 is YNFKEQ. CDR3 length equals 15 residues. Trimming cost V 6 bases and J 5 bases, with 19 bases left between them. The CDR3 region is CASSTPRGAKTEAFF. The DNA for the CDR3 is TGTGCCAGCAGTACACCCAGGGGCGCGAAGACTGAAGCTTTCTTT.

This chain uses TRBV7-9 with TRBJ2-2; the D is unclear. Germline assignment: CDR1 SEHNR and CDR2 FQNEAQ (reference sequence). The CDR3 loop spans 15 amino acids. Trimming removed 7 bases from V and 0 bases from J, with 12 bases in between. The CDR3 reads CASTPGGANTGELFF. The CDR3 DNA follows: TGTGCCAGCACACCCGGCGGCGCGAACACCGGGGAGCTGTTTTTT.

V and J are TRBV4-3 and TRBJ2-7; D is unclear. Per germline, CDR1 LGHNA and CDR2 YSLEER. The CDR3 is 15 residues long. V was cut by 1 base and J by 1 base, with 11 bases left in between. The CDR3 nucleotides are TGCGCCAGCAGCCAAGTTCTGGCAGGTTCCTACGAGCAGTACTTC. It yields the protein CASSQVLAGSYEQYF.

V is TRBV29-1 and J is TRBJ1-2, with 8 bases matching TRBD1. The CDR3 extends over 13 amino acids. Per the germline V gene, CDR1 is SQVTM and CDR2 is ANQGSEA. Trimming cost V 0 bases and J 7 bases; bases outside gene matches: 4. CDR3 nucleotide sequence: TGCAGCGTTGAAGATCAGGGGGCGCGTGGCTACACCTTC. Translating gives CSVEDQGARGYTF.

This clone has more than one count but fewer than ten. This rearrangement joins TRBV5-1 to TRBJ2-3; TRBD1 is a possible D gene (6 bases). There are 14 residues in the CDR3. Looked up from germline, CDR1 is SGHRS and CDR2 is YFSETQ. The ends were cut back, 2 bases at V and 5 bases at J, with 12 bases in the middle. The DNA for the CDR3 is TGCGCCAGCAGCTTTACAGGGACGGAAGATACGCAGTATTTT. Encoded protein: CASSFTGTEDTQYF.

This clone has a handful of counts. J is TRBJ2-4 and V is TRBV18; D perhaps matches TRBD1 (7 bases). The CDR3 has 16 residues. The V gene lost 0 bases and the J gene lost 1 base, with 10 bases spanning the gap. Germline-derived CDR1 and CDR2 are KGHSH and LQKENI. The CDR3 region has the DNA TGTGCCAGCTCACCACCGGCAGGGGGGGCCAAAAACATTCAGTACTTC. Translated, it gives CASSPPAGGAKNIQYF. The variable domain in full, completed from reference TRBV18 and TRBJ2-4, reads NAGVMQNPRHLVRRRGQEARLRCSPMKGHSHVYWYRQLPEEGLKFMVYLQKENIIDESGMPKERFSAEFPKEGPSILRIQQVVRGDSAAYFCASSPPAGGAKNIQYFGAGTRLSVL.

This chain links TRBV4-1 with TRBJ1-6; D is undetermined. Per the germline V gene, CDR1 is MGHRA and CDR2 is YSYEKL. Trimming removed 2 bases at V and 7 bases at J, with 9 bases between. The CDR3 covers 14 residues. The CDR3 nucleotides read TGCGCCAGCAGCCAATCCGGGAACAATTCACCCCTCCACTTT. This encodes CASSQSGNNSPLHF.

The CDR3 spells CASSPRTSGSNEQFF. For the CDR3, the DNA is TGTGCCAGCAGCCCCAGGACTAGCGGGAGTAATGAGCAGTTCTTC. The V gene is TRBV7-9, the J gene TRBJ2-1; 13 nucleotides line up with TRBD2. Germline-derived CDR1 and CDR2 are SEHNR and FQNEAQ (reference sequence). The CDR3 length is 15 residues. The V segment lost 5 bases and the J segment 7 bases; nucleotides outside the gene matches: 5.

The DNA for the CDR3 is TGTGCCAGCAGCTTAGAGGGGGGGGCTTTTATCAAAAACATTCAGTACTTC. It codes for CASSLEGGAFIKNIQYF. This chain connects TRBV7-2 to TRBJ2-4; D may be TRBD2 (7 bases). This CDR3 comprises 17 residues. The V gene lost 1 base and the J gene lost 3 bases, with 16 bases spanning the gap. CDR1 is SGHTA, CDR2 FQGNSA, per germline.

The V call is TRBV5-4, the J call TRBJ2-2; possible D gene TRBD1, 6 bases. V gave up 5 bases and J gave up 0 bases, with 11 bases separating them. Germline CDR1 reads SGHNT; CDR2 reads YYREEE (reference sequence). The CDR3 extends over 15 amino acids. The CDR3 region is CASRSGQSNTGELFF. For the CDR3, the DNA is TGTGCCAGCAGGTCTGGACAGTCGAACACCGGGGAGCTGTTTTTT.

The rearrangement links TRBV13 to TRBJ2-7; D possibly corresponds to TRBD2 (6 bases). Trimming removed 6 bases from V and 6 bases from J, with 18 bases in between. The CDR3 covers 14 residues. CDR1 PRHDT and CDR2 FYEKMQ come from the germline V gene (reference sequence). The CDR3 region is CASRQIVGGGEQYF. DNA for the CDR3: TGTGCCAGCAGACAAATTGTGGGGGGAGGCGAGCAGTACTTC.